Each of the 7 T cell receptor beta chains below was sequenced from the same sample in a study of OX40 agonist ivuxolimab in advanced cancers. Profiling relied on immunoSEQ multiplex PCR, and the TCRdb table lists in-frame clones only, not all of them. The table has fewer than 85,000 clones, around 93% seen once. The sequencing here drew on CD4+ or CD8+ T cells sorted from blood, taken in a trial of the OX40 agonist ivuxolimab. The source of these receptors is an adult with an advanced solid tumor such as melanoma, head and neck, liver or kidney cancer.

The rearrangement joins TRBV5-1 to TRBJ2-7; maybe TRBD1 (5 bases). Germline CDR1 SGHRS, CDR2 YFSETQ. The V gene lost 0 bases and the J gene lost 2 bases, with 12 bases spanning the gap. This CDR3 is 15 amino acids long. The CDR3 spells CASSLGQIQPYEQYF. The CDR3 region has the DNA TGCGCCAGCAGCTTGGGACAGATCCAACCCTACGAGCAGTACTTC. The full variable domain, completed using reference TRBV5-1 and TRBJ2-7, is KAGVTQTPRYLIKTRGQQVTLSCSPISGHRSVSWYQQTPGQGLQFLFEYFSETQRNKGNFPGRFSGRQFSNSRSEMNVSTLELGDSALYLCASSLGQIQPYEQYFGPGTRLTVT.

The J gene is TRBJ2-1, the V gene TRBV9, with D hard to call. Trimming pared 2 bases from V and 10 bases from J, leaving 10 bases between. The V gene's germline CDR1 is SGDLS and CDR2 YYNGEE. The CDR3 covers 12 residues. The CDR3 spells CASSVHMEEQFF. The DNA of the CDR3 is TGTGCCAGCAGCGTCCATATGGAGGAGCAGTTCTTC. The full variable domain, in which reference TRBV9 and TRBJ2-1 provide the parts outside the CDR3, is DSGVTQTPKHLITATGQRVTLRCSPRSGDLSVYWYQQSLDQGLQFLIQYYNGEERAKGNILERFSAQQFPDLHSELNLSSLELGDSALYFCASSVHMEEQFFGPGTRLTVL.

The genes are TRBV6-5 and TRBJ2-5; D may be TRBD2 (5 bases). This CDR3 spans 16 amino acids. The germline V and J ends were trimmed by 0 bases and 1 base, with 12 bases remaining between them. From germline, CDR1 is MNHEY and CDR2 SVGAGI. The chain's CDR3 is CASSYSSSGSQETQYF. In DNA form, the CDR3 reads TGTGCCAGCAGTTACTCATCGAGCGGATCCCAAGAGACCCAGTACTTC.

The chain uses TRBV13 and TRBJ2-1; tentatively, D is TRBD1 (6 bases). The V gene's germline CDR1 is PRHDT and CDR2 FYEKMQ (reference sequence). V lost 5 bases and J lost 4, with 12 bases in between. The CDR3 has 14 amino acids. CDR3 residues: CASSEDRAYNEQFF. The CDR3 DNA reads as TGTGCCAGCAGCGAGGACAGAGCTTACAATGAGCAGTTCTTC.

With regard to this clone: Other nucleotide sequences in the sample specify the same CDR3. The genes are TRBV2 and TRBJ2-7; D possibly corresponds to TRBD2 (6 bases). Trimming took off 5 bases at V and 3 bases at J, with 11 bases between the two ends. Germline V gene lookup returns CDR1 SNHLY and CDR2 FYNNEI. The CDR3 is made up of 13 amino acids. The DNA of the CDR3 is TGTGCCAGCAGTATCGGGCGGGACTACGAGCAGTACTTC. It codes for CASSIGRDYEQYF.

J is TRBJ1-1 and V is TRBV13, with unresolved D. The V gene lost 3 bases and the J gene lost 1 base, with 3 bases spanning the gap. From germline, CDR1 is PRHDT and CDR2 FYEKMQ (reference sequence). The CDR3 spans 12 residues. DNA for the CDR3: TGTGCCAGCAGCTTCCCGAACACTGAAGCTTTCTTT. Protein product: CASSFPNTEAFF.

The V gene is TRBV6-4, the J gene TRBJ1-1; D call uncertain. The CDR3 spans 13 residues. CDR1 is MRHNA and CDR2 is SNTAGT in the germline V gene. Between the trimmed V and J ends, which lost 2 bases and 4 bases, there was a span of 8 bases. For the CDR3, the DNA is TGTGCCAGCAGTGACGGACCGCGCACTGAAGCTTTCTTT. Protein product: CASSDGPRTEAFF.